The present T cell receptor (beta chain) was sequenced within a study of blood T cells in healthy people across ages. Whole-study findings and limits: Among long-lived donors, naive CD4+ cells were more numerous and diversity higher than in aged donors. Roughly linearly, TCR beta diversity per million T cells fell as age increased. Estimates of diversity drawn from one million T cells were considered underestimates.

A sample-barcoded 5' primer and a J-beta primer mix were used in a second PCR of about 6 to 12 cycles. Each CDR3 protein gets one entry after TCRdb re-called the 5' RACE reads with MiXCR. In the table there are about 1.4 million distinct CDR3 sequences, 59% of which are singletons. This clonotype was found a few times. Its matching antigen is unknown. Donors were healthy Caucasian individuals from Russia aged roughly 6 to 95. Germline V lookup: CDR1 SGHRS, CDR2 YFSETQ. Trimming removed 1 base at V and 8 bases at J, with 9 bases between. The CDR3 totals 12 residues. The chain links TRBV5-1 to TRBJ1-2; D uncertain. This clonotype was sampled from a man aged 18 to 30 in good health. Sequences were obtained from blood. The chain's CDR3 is CASSLSGEGYTF. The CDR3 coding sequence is TGCGCCAGCAGCTTGAGTGGTGAGGGCTACACCTTC.